These 16 T cell receptor beta chains share one sample of origin, sequenced in a study of OX40 agonist ivuxolimab in advanced cancers. Data came from immunoSEQ multiplex PCR; TCRdb stores just in-frame clones and leaves some out. The data contain fewer than 70,000 clones, around 85% of them singletons. Sequencing used CD4+ or CD8+ T cells sorted from blood, obtained in a trial of the OX40 agonist ivuxolimab. The receptors come from an adult with an advanced solid tumor such as melanoma, head and neck, liver or kidney cancer.

This rearrangement joins TRBV28 to TRBJ2-3; 8 bases agree with TRBD1. This CDR3 is built from 14 residues. J lost 2 bases, V lost 5 bases, and 3 bases had no gene match. CDR1 and CDR2 (germline): MDHEN, SYDVKM. The CDR3 reads CASSLGQVTDTQYF. The DNA for the CDR3 is TGTGCCAGCAGTCTGGGACAGGTCACAGATACGCAGTATTTT.

The chain carries TRBV5-1 and TRBJ1-6; weak D call: TRBD1 (6 bases). This CDR3 comprises 14 residues. The V end was cut by 3 bases, the J end by 8 bases, with 12 bases between. Germline CDR1 and CDR2: SGHRS and YFSETQ. In DNA form, the CDR3 reads TGCGCCAGCAGCTCGGGACAAGAACATTCACCCCTCCACTTT. Translated: CASSSGQEHSPLHF. Based on the CDR3 plus reference TRBV5-1 and TRBJ1-6, the full variable domain is KAGVTQTPRYLIKTRGQQVTLSCSPISGHRSVSWYQQTPGQGLQFLFEYFSETQRNKGNFPGRFSGRQFSNSRSEMNVSTLELGDSALYLCASSSGQEHSPLHFGNGTRLTVT.

J is TRBJ1-2 and V is TRBV7-3; D may be TRBD1 (6 bases). Trimming shortened V by 5 bases and J by 7 bases, and 20 bases separated the two germline ends. Germline-derived CDR1 and CDR2 are SGHTA and FQGTGA. The CDR3 sequence is 15 residues long. CDR3 residues: CASSPGGFRGGGYTF. The DNA for the CDR3 is TGTGCCAGCAGCCCCGGGGGCTTCCGGGGGGGTGGCTACACCTTC.

Notes on this clone: No DNA is shown, since the ends of the CDR3 on it are uncertain; the CDR3 is the one TCRdb lists. The rearrangement uses TRBV5-1 and TRBJ2-7; the tabulated D call, TRBD2, remains unverified against the DNA. Germline V gene data show CDR1 as SGHRS and CDR2 as YFSETQ. The CDR3 has 20 residues if both end residues are counted. CDR3 loop: CASSYSYEQYFGSHRPEQYF.

The chain has TRBV4-1 and TRBJ2-3, with 8 bases identical to TRBD2. Germline CDR1 and CDR2: MGHRA and YSYEKL. This CDR3 is built from 16 residues. J gave up 5 bases and V 1 base, and 8 bases lay outside the gene matches. CDR3 in DNA: TGCGCCAGCAGCCAAGTCCCGGGGGGGCGGGGAGATACGCAGTATTTT. Its protein product is CASSQVPGGRGDTQYF.

J is TRBJ1-5 and V is TRBV2; TRBD1 is a possible D gene (6 bases). The CDR3 runs 16 residues. Germline CDR1 SNHLY, CDR2 FYNNEI. V was pared by 5 bases and J by 1 base, with 15 bases between. This CDR3 reads CASSPDSYLSNQPQHF. CDR3 nucleotide sequence: TGTGCCAGCAGTCCGGACAGCTACCTCAGCAATCAGCCCCAGCATTTT. Full variable domain (remainder filled in from reference TRBV2 and TRBJ1-5): EPEVTQTPSHQVTQMGQEVILRCVPISNHLYFYWYRQILGQKVEFLVSFYNNEISEKSEIFDDQFSVERPDGSNFTLKIRSTKLEDSAMYFCASSPDSYLSNQPQHFGDGTRLSIL.

This chain joins TRBV19 and TRBJ2-1; 7 bases are shared with TRBD1. Germline values: CDR1 LNHDA, CDR2 SQIVND (reference sequence). V gave up 6 bases and J gave up 3 bases; unmatched junction bases: 11. The CDR3 consists of 16 residues. The CDR3 sequence is CASRKGNRGNYNEQFF. The CDR3 bases are TGTGCCAGTAGAAAAGGTAACAGGGGAAACTACAATGAGCAGTTCTTC.

The table lists this clone with a count of one. This chain links TRBV11-3 with TRBJ1-1; D gene unclear. V dropped 5 bases and J dropped 0 bases, with 10 bases sitting between them. CDR3 size: 14 residues. The germline CDR1 and CDR2 sequences are SGHNT and YENEEA. CDR3 region: CASSLSGVNTEAFF. CDR3 DNA sequence: TGTGCCAGCAGCCTATCGGGCGTGAACACTGAAGCTTTCTTT.

The chain joins TRBV5-1 to TRBJ2-1, with 8 bases aligning to TRBD1. Trimming cost V 5 bases and J 8 bases; bases outside gene matches: 15. Germline CDR1 and CDR2: SGHRS and YFSETQ. CDR3 length: 16 residues. The CDR3 loop reads CASSPIVQGAVDEQFF. Written as DNA, the CDR3 is TGCGCCAGCAGTCCGATCGTGCAGGGGGCAGTGGATGAGCAGTTCTTC.

The chain carries TRBV11-2 and TRBJ1-5; 12 bases match TRBD1. The CDR3 extends over 18 amino acids. Germline CDR1 SGHAT, CDR2 FQNNGV. With 3 bases clipped from V and 6 bases from J, the junction kept 12 bases outside the gene matches. CDR3 residues: CASSLQGTGGGRAQPQHF. DNA for the CDR3: TGTGCCAGCAGCTTGCAAGGGACAGGGGGCGGCCGGGCTCAGCCCCAGCATTTT.

The chain links TRBV7-3 to TRBJ2-3; D assignment may be TRBD1 or TRBD2 (5 bases each). In germline, CDR1 is SGHTA, CDR2 FQGTGA. V lost 4 bases and J lost 1, with 15 bases in between. The length of the CDR3 is 16 residues. CDR3 coding DNA: TGTGCCAGCAGCTCTAAGGGGAGTGGTGGCACAGATACGCAGTATTTT. It codes for CASSSKGSGGTDTQYF.

The V gene is TRBV9, the J gene TRBJ1-2, with 7 bases fitting TRBD1. The CDR3 runs to 15 residues. Germline trimming cut 0 bases from V and 5 bases from J; bases unmatched to any gene: 7. The germline gives CDR1 SGDLS, CDR2 YYNGEE. The CDR3 loop reads CASSVDGTATYGYTF. The CDR3 bases are TGTGCCAGCAGCGTAGATGGGACAGCCACTTATGGCTACACCTTC. The whole variable domain, remainder taken from reference TRBV9 and TRBJ1-2, is DSGVTQTPKHLITATGQRVTLRCSPRSGDLSVYWYQQSLDQGLQFLIQYYNGEERAKGNILERFSAQQFPDLHSELNLSSLELGDSALYFCASSVDGTATYGYTFGSGTRLTVV.

This rearrangement joins TRBV9 to TRBJ2-1; 9 bases agree with TRBD2. CDR3 length: 16 amino acids. With V trimmed by 0 bases and J by 5 bases, 6 bases remained unmatched. The germline V gene encodes CDR1 SGDLS and CDR2 YYNGEE. CDR3 in DNA: TGTGCCAGCAGCGTAGAGGGGACTAGCTTCGACAATGAGCAGTTCTTC. Translated: CASSVEGTSFDNEQFF.

The chain recombines TRBV5-1 with TRBJ1-4; D is uncertain. Germline CDR1 is SGHRS and CDR2 is YFSETQ. Between the trimmed V and J ends, which lost 1 base and 0 bases, there was a span of 13 bases. This CDR3 contains 17 residues. The CDR3 coding sequence is TGCGCCAGCAGCTTGAGAGCGAGAGAGGCAACTAATGAAAAACTGTTTTTT. Its translation: CASSLRAREATNEKLFF.

This chain uses TRBV11-2 with TRBJ2-5; a possible D gene is TRBD1 (6 bases). Germline CDR1 and CDR2: SGHAT and FQNNGV. CDR3 length equals 15 residues. Trimming shortened V by 1 base and J by 5 bases, and 14 bases separated the two germline ends. The CDR3 sequence is CASSLGGQGWETQYF. In nucleotides, the CDR3 is TGTGCCAGCAGCTTAGGAGGCCAGGGGTGGGAGACCCAGTACTTC.

This clone occurred a few times. The chain combines TRBV7-9 with TRBJ2-1, with TRBD1 identical over 10 bases. V was clipped by 1 base and J by 8 bases; unmatched bases: 5. Germline V gene sequence: CDR1 SEHNR, CDR2 FQNEAQ (reference sequence). The CDR3 loop spans 15 amino acids. As DNA, the CDR3 is TGTGCCAGCAGCTTAGAGGGGACAGGGGATCATGAGCAGTTCTTC. Encoded protein: CASSLEGTGDHEQFF.